What follows are 8 T cell receptor beta chains derived from one specimen sequenced in a study of shared clonotypes between healthy human individuals. CD8 cells classed as naive were CD45RO-negative and positively selected for CCR7, excluding terminally differentiated effector memory CD45RA+ cells. TCRdb's copy holds only in-frame clones and misses some; the assay was immunoSEQ multiplex PCR. This table holds more than 2 million clones, about 94% found once. Sequencing used naive CD8+ T cells sorted from blood. Receptor source: a man aged 18 to 30 in good health.

V and J are TRBV7-9 and TRBJ2-5, with D possibly matching TRBD1 (6 bases). V was clipped by 4 bases and J by 2 bases, with 17 bases between them. The CDR3 sequence is 16 residues long. Germline V CDR1 and CDR2: SEHNR, FQNEAQ (reference sequence). The CDR3 spells CASSSPEQGWQETQYF. The CDR3 DNA is TGTGCCAGCAGCTCCCCGGAGCAGGGGTGGCAAGAGACCCAGTACTTC.

About this clone: Different DNA sequences within this sample yield the same CDR3. V gene TRBV27 combines with J gene TRBJ2-7; D gene ambiguous. CDR1 is MNHEY, CDR2 SMNVEV, per germline (reference sequence). V lost 0 bases, J lost 2 bases, and 5 bases lay in between. The CDR3 sequence is 13 residues long. DNA for the CDR3: TGTGCCAGCAGTTTATCCGGCCCCTACGAGCAGTACTTC. Its protein product is CASSLSGPYEQYF.

This clone was recorded only once. The chain recombines TRBV7-9 with TRBJ2-7; D gene uncertain. The CDR3 covers 14 residues. V lost 5 bases to trimming and J lost 0 bases, with 11 bases between them. Germline CDR1 is SEHNR and CDR2 is FQNEAQ (reference sequence). The CDR3 bases are TGTGCCAGCAGCCACCAGTCGCTCTCCTACGAGCAGTACTTC. Amino acid sequence: CASSHQSLSYEQYF.

The chain carries TRBV2 and TRBJ2-3; D might be TRBD1 (6 bases). Looked up from germline, CDR1 is SNHLY and CDR2 is FYNNEI. The CDR3 is 15 residues long. V lost 4 bases and J lost 0, with 11 bases in between. The CDR3 nucleotides are TGTGCCAGCAGTGGCGTAGGGGGAAGCACAGATACGCAGTATTTT. It encodes CASSGVGGSTDTQYF.

As concerns this clone: The same CDR3 also results from other DNA sequences found in this sample. The chain couples TRBV27 to TRBJ2-1; the D is unclear. Trimming pared 6 bases from V and 0 bases from J, leaving 6 bases between. Germline V CDR1 and CDR2: MNHEY, SMNVEV (reference sequence). The CDR3 totals 13 residues. CDR3 protein: CASSSGSYNEQFF. For the CDR3, the DNA is TGTGCCAGCAGCTCAGGCTCCTACAATGAGCAGTTCTTC.

As concerns this clone: The same CDR3 also results from other DNA sequences found in this sample. This chain links TRBV27 with TRBJ2-7; 7 positions match TRBD2. J was trimmed by 0 bases and V by 5 bases; bases with no gene match: 4. There are 14 residues in the CDR3. Germline V gene lookup returns CDR1 MNHEY and CDR2 SMNVEV (reference sequence). CDR3 region: CASSPGGSSYEQYF. In DNA, the CDR3 is TGTGCCAGCAGTCCGGGGGGTAGCTCCTACGAGCAGTACTTC.

The chain is built from TRBV5-6 and TRBJ2-1; D perhaps matches TRBD2 (6 bases). V was shortened by 2 bases and J by 0 bases, with 12 bases between the two germline ends. Germline CDR1 is SGHDT and CDR2 is YYEEEE. The CDR3 covers 16 residues. In nucleotides, the CDR3 is TGTGCCAGCAGCTTTTCGGGACTGGGCTCCTACAATGAGCAGTTCTTC. This codes for CASSFSGLGSYNEQFF.

V gene TRBV6-5 combines with J gene TRBJ1-1; D gene uncertain. Looked up from germline, CDR1 is MNHEY and CDR2 is SVGAGI. Trimming removed 2 bases from V and 8 bases from J, with 12 bases in between. This CDR3 has 13 residues. The CDR3 spells CASSYASQLEAFF. CDR3 DNA sequence: TGTGCCAGCAGTTACGCGTCACAATTAGAAGCTTTCTTT.